This is a list of T cell receptor beta chains from one sample in a study of blood T cell repertoires in COVID-19. This table comes from immunoSEQ multiplex PCR, and its TCRdb copy is limited to in-frame clones, with some not included. In the table there are 90,000 or so clones, approximately 88% of which are singletons. The sequenced sample was peripheral blood. These receptor sequences come from a woman aged 55-69 years with COVID-19, enrolled during active disease. The CDR3 runs from the conserved cysteine through the conserved F or W. A D gene is named only where the DNA matches it firmly. The size field is filled for only some rows; it gives once, few, many or a size class.

J gene: TRBJ1-6
CDR3 length: 17
D gene: TRBD1
V gene: TRBV5-1
clone size: once
CDR3 protein: CASSPTSTGGVGSPLHF
CDR3 DNA: TGCGCCAGCAGCCCAACATCAACAGGGGGAGTTGGGTCACCCCTCCACTTT

J gene: TRBJ2-5
CDR3 length: 17
D gene: .
V gene: TRBV10-3
clone size: .
CDR3 protein: CAISDSRTDSQGETQYF
CDR3 DNA: TGTGCCATCAGTGACTCCCGGACAGACAGCCAAGGGGAGACCCAGTACTTC

J gene: TRBJ2-5
CDR3 length: 15
D gene: .
V gene: TRBV9
clone size: .
CDR3 protein: CASSPQSYRFETQYF
CDR3 DNA: TGTGCCAGCAGCCCCCAATCCTACAGATTTGAGACCCAGTACTTC

J gene: TRBJ1-3
CDR3 length: 16
D gene: .
V gene: TRBV27
clone size: .
CDR3 protein: CASRALRGGSGNTIYF
CDR3 DNA: TGTGCCAGCAGGGCCCTGCGGGGAGGCTCTGGAAACACCATATATTTT

J gene: TRBJ1-2
CDR3 length: 14
D gene: TRBD1
V gene: TRBV4-2
clone size: .
CDR3 protein: CASSQDRTGVGYTF
CDR3 DNA: TGTGCCAGCAGCCAAGATCGGACAGGGGTTGGCTACACCTTC

J gene: TRBJ1-5
CDR3 length: 15
D gene: TRBD1
V gene: TRBV9
clone size: once
CDR3 protein: CASSFQGASNQPQHF
CDR3 DNA: TGTGCCAGCAGCTTCCAGGGGGCAAGCAATCAGCCCCAGCATTTT

J gene: TRBJ2-7
CDR3 length: 13
D gene: .
V gene: TRBV7-3
clone size: .
CDR3 protein: CASSSGGFGEQYF
CDR3 DNA: TGTGCCAGCAGCTCAGGGGGGTTCGGCGAGCAGTACTTC

J gene: TRBJ2-3
CDR3 length: 14
D gene: TRBD1
V gene: TRBV29-1
clone size: .
CDR3 protein: CSVGTGSSTDTQYF
CDR3 DNA: TGCAGCGTTGGGACAGGGTCTAGCACAGATACGCAGTATTTT

J gene: TRBJ2-1
CDR3 length: 14
D gene: .
V gene: TRBV6-2/TRBV6-3
clone size: .
CDR3 protein: CASSLRASYNEQFF
CDR3 DNA: TGTGCCAGCAGTTTGAGAGCTTCCTACAATGAGCAGTTCTTC

J gene: TRBJ1-1
CDR3 length: 12
D gene: TRBD1
V gene: TRBV29-1
clone size: .
CDR3 protein: CSVAGGVTEAFF
CDR3 DNA: TGCAGCGTTGCAGGGGGCGTCACTGAAGCTTTCTTT

J gene: TRBJ2-3
CDR3 length: 15
D gene: .
V gene: TRBV6-4
clone size: .
CDR3 protein: CASSDSARPTDTQYF
CDR3 DNA: TGTGCCAGCAGTGACTCGGCGCGGCCCACAGATACGCAGTATTTT

J gene: TRBJ2-5
CDR3 length: 14
D gene: .
V gene: TRBV6-6
clone size: .
CDR3 protein: CASRPRSGRETQYF
CDR3 DNA: TGTGCCAGCAGACCCCGATCAGGGAGGGAGACCCAGTACTTC

J gene: TRBJ2-1
CDR3 length: 16
D gene: .
V gene: TRBV7-6
clone size: .
CDR3 protein: CASSPMRGSSYNEQFF
CDR3 DNA: TGTGCCAGCAGCCCGATGAGGGGGTCCTCCTACAATGAGCAGTTCTTC

J gene: TRBJ1-2
CDR3 length: 13
D gene: TRBD1
V gene: TRBV10-1
clone size: .
CDR3 protein: CATAPGTGLGYTF
CDR3 DNA: TGCGCCACCGCCCCCGGGACAGGTCTTGGCTACACCTTC

J gene: TRBJ2-2
CDR3 length: 15
D gene: TRBD1
V gene: TRBV25-1
clone size: .
CDR3 protein: CASTRLGTGPGELFF
CDR3 DNA: TGTGCCAGCACCCGCTTGGGGACAGGGCCCGGGGAGCTGTTTTTT

J gene: TRBJ2-5
CDR3 length: 14
D gene: .
V gene: TRBV10-1
clone size: .
CDR3 protein: CASSESTGRETQYF
CDR3 DNA: TGCGCCAGCAGTGAGTCAACGGGGAGGGAGACCCAGTACTTC

J gene: TRBJ1-5
CDR3 length: 16
D gene: TRBD1
V gene: TRBV19
clone size: .
CDR3 protein: CASSTDRGGGNQPQHF
CDR3 DNA: TGTGCCAGTAGTACAGACAGGGGAGGGGGCAATCAGCCCCAGCATTTT

J gene: TRBJ1-4
CDR3 length: 14
D gene: TRBD1
V gene: TRBV7-2
clone size: .
CDR3 protein: CASSYRQGTEKLFF
CDR3 DNA: TGTGCCAGCAGTTATCGACAGGGGACCGAAAAACTGTTTTTT

J gene: TRBJ1-2
CDR3 length: 15
D gene: TRBD1
V gene: TRBV6-5
clone size: .
CDR3 protein: CASSWDRGPGYGYTF
CDR3 DNA: TGTGCCAGCAGTTGGGACAGGGGCCCGGGGTATGGCTACACCTTC

J gene: TRBJ2-3
CDR3 length: 15
D gene: .
V gene: TRBV29-1
clone size: .
CDR3 protein: CSVEAGAARLDTQYF
CDR3 DNA: TGCAGCGTTGAAGCAGGAGCGGCCCGGCTGGATACGCAGTATTTT

J gene: TRBJ1-5
CDR3 length: 14
D gene: .
V gene: TRBV30
clone size: .
CDR3 protein: CAWSAGLRNQPQHF
CDR3 DNA: TGTGCCTGGAGTGCTGGGCTACGCAATCAGCCCCAGCATTTT

J gene: TRBJ2-7
CDR3 length: 16
D gene: TRBD1
V gene: TRBV11-3
clone size: .
CDR3 protein: CASSTTRDRGSYEQYF
CDR3 DNA: TGTGCCAGCAGCACAACCCGGGACAGGGGGTCCTACGAGCAGTACTTC

J gene: TRBJ2-7
CDR3 length: 15
D gene: TRBD1
V gene: TRBV2
clone size: .
CDR3 protein: CASSEVGTGPFEQYF
CDR3 DNA: TGTGCCAGCAGTGAAGTGGGGACAGGGCCGTTTGAGCAGTACTTC

J gene: TRBJ1-5
CDR3 length: 17
D gene: .
V gene: TRBV18
clone size: .
CDR3 protein: CASSPPMAGEGNQPQHF
CDR3 DNA: TGTGCCAGCTCACCACCCATGGCGGGGGAGGGCAATCAGCCCCAGCATTTT

J gene: TRBJ2-3
CDR3 length: 14
D gene: TRBD1
V gene: TRBV5-1
clone size: .
CDR3 protein: CASSTGQGKDTQYF
CDR3 DNA: TGCGCCAGCAGCACGGGACAGGGGAAAGATACGCAGTATTTT

J gene: TRBJ2-2
CDR3 length: 17
D gene: TRBD2
V gene: TRBV18
clone size: .
CDR3 protein: CASSILAGDPNTGELFF
CDR3 DNA: TGTGCCAGCTCAATACTAGCGGGGGACCCCAACACCGGGGAGCTGTTTTTT

J gene: TRBJ2-7
CDR3 length: 13
D gene: TRBD1
V gene: TRBV7-2
clone size: .
CDR3 protein: CASSRRQGSEQYF
CDR3 DNA: TGTGCCAGCAGCCGAAGACAGGGAAGCGAGCAGTACTTC

J gene: TRBJ2-3
CDR3 length: 11
D gene: .
V gene: TRBV20-1
clone size: once
CDR3 protein: CSARDSYTQYF
CDR3 DNA: TGCAGTGCTAGAGATTCATATACGCAGTATTTT

J gene: TRBJ2-5
CDR3 length: 14
D gene: TRBD2
V gene: TRBV19
clone size: .
CDR3 protein: CASSGAGVTETQYF
CDR3 DNA: TGTGCCAGTAGTGGGGCGGGGGTAACGGAGACCCAGTACTTC

J gene: TRBJ2-7
CDR3 length: 15
D gene: .
V gene: TRBV6-1
clone size: .
CDR3 protein: CASSEQGGGPYEQYF
CDR3 DNA: TGTGCCAGCAGTGAACAGGGAGGTGGCCCCTACGAGCAGTACTTC

J gene: TRBJ1-3
CDR3 length: 15
D gene: .
V gene: TRBV18
clone size: .
CDR3 protein: CASSPPNNSGNTIYF
CDR3 DNA: TGTGCCAGCTCACCACCTAATAACTCTGGAAACACCATATATTTT

J gene: TRBJ2-1
CDR3 length: 17
D gene: TRBD2
V gene: TRBV5-1
clone size: few
CDR3 protein: CASSLTPSGGAGNEQFF
CDR3 DNA: TGCGCCAGCAGCCTGACACCTAGCGGGGGGGCCGGAAATGAGCAGTTCTTC

J gene: TRBJ1-2
CDR3 length: 14
D gene: TRBD1
V gene: TRBV5-6
clone size: .
CDR3 protein: CASSLGTGVYGYTF
CDR3 DNA: TGTGCCAGCAGCTTAGGGACAGGGGTATATGGCTACACCTTC

J gene: TRBJ1-4
CDR3 length: 14
D gene: TRBD1
V gene: TRBV6-2/TRBV6-3
clone size: .
CDR3 protein: CASSRQGRNEKLFF
CDR3 DNA: TGTGCCAGCAGCCGACAGGGGAGGAATGAAAAACTGTTTTTT

J gene: TRBJ2-1
CDR3 length: 16
D gene: TRBD2
V gene: TRBV4-3
clone size: once
CDR3 protein: CASSQGLAGSYNEQFF
CDR3 DNA: TGCGCCAGCAGCCAAGGTCTAGCGGGGTCCTACAATGAGCAGTTCTTC